What follows describes a single TCR beta chain. The antigen remains undetermined. Each patient with chemo-refractory metastatic non-small-cell lung cancer was treated with focal radiation plus CTLA-4 blockade using ipilimumab. Profiled with immunoSEQ multiplex PCR; TCRdb holds only in-frame clones, not every one. Among tens of thousands of clones listed, 80% to 90% were seen once. Germline CDR1 is MDHEN and CDR2 is SYDVKM. V was pared by 4 bases and J by 4 bases, with 13 bases between. There are 14 residues in the CDR3. This sample was included in a study of radiotherapy plus CTLA-4 blockade in lung cancer. Study observations and caveats: Following radiotherapy plus ipilimumab, tumor-derived TCR clones expanded in the blood.

This chain joins TRBV28 and TRBJ1-2, with a tentative D call TRBD1 (5 bases). The source of this sequence is a human donor with non-small cell lung cancer who had stable disease on radiotherapy plus ipilimumab. The sample in question was peripheral blood, obtained from a patient treated with radiotherapy plus ipilimumab. The CDR3 DNA is TGTGCCAGCAGTTCAGGGTTGAGTGGCTATGGCTACACCTTC. The encoded protein is CASSSGLSGYGYTF.